This T cell receptor (beta chain) derives from a study of T cell repertoires in ileal Crohn's disease. Assay: immunoSEQ multiplex PCR; the TCRdb copy retains only in-frame clones and omits some. The data show about 5,600 clones, 75% to 90% seen once. V was pared by 4 bases and J by 4 bases, with 10 bases between. Germline V gene lookup returns CDR1 SGHDN and CDR2 FVKESK. This CDR3 has 13 residues. The source material was ileal tissue. The chain carries TRBV14 and TRBJ1-2; D remains ambiguous. The clonotype was recovered from an adult with Crohn's disease. CDR3 protein: CASSPGGLYGYTF. CDR3 nucleotides: TGTGCCAGCAGCCCGGGAGGGCTCTATGGCTACACCTTC.